The entry that follows covers one T cell receptor (beta chain) sequence. There is no known antigen for this receptor. No base quality values were provided; no much bigger clone lies one nucleotide off. The library was made by the immunoSEQ multiplex PCR assay. The multiplex PCR relied on a mix of 60 forward primers for TCR Vbeta segments and 13 reverse primers for TCR Jbeta segments. A multiplex PCR assay on genomic DNA amplified the CDR3 region of rearranged TCR beta genes. The Illumina HiSeq System was used to sequence the amplified TCR beta libraries as 87-base-pair reads. As for the authors' bioinformatics: A later analysis tallied 75 million to 95 million unique TCR beta chains across the 666 repertoires, and approximately 9.9 million of those chains were shared by two or more donors. A nearest-neighbor algorithm error-corrected the raw reads and collapsed the reads into unique sequences, merging closely related sequences to remove PCR and sequencing errors. CDR3 sequences were aligned to IMGT reference sequences to assign V, D and J gene segments. For a sequence to be retained, at least a six-nucleotide match to both a V gene segment and a J gene segment was required. Rearrangements were called productive when the CDR3 lacked stop codons and stayed in frame with V and J; all others were non-productive. Following IMGT convention, CDR3 was defined as the stretch from the second conserved V-encoded cysteine to the conserved J-encoded phenylalanine. The earlier analysis of approximately 590 of the donors excluded any sequence lacking an unambiguous match to a single V gene segment. In an earlier analysis of 587 of the donors, V segments were called functional above 56.7% productive rearrangements and were called segregating when the between-donor standard deviation exceeded 5%. A statistical classification framework was built to diagnose cytomegalovirus status from the catalog of TCR beta chain sequences. In a later analysis, TCR nucleotide sequences were compared against IMGT/GENE-DB human TR gene sequences so that V and J genes could be assigned. A later analysis assigned CDR3 sequences and most-parsimonious VDJ recombination scenarios with the TCRdist pipeline. In a later analysis, every TCR beta chain was defined by the combination of its CDR3 amino acid sequence and its V-gene family, and reads without a unique V-gene family were dropped. A later analysis removed over 500 highly shared, low-generation-probability nucleotide sequences to deal with suspected cross-contamination and a sequencing artifact. For each public chain, a later analysis derived a clonal expansion index from normalized ranks of inferred template counts within each repertoire. In a later analysis, generation probabilities were computed using a VDJ recombination model fitted to out-of-frame rearrangements, and the results were checked against IGoR. In a later analysis, hypergeometric tests were used to score TCR-TCR, TCR-HLA and TCR-CMV co-occurrence, with a repertoire-size bias correction applied to TCR pairs. False discovery rates were estimated in a later analysis by permuting HLA or CMV assignments 20 times. In a later analysis, co-occurring TCRs were grouped using DBSCAN, and TCRdist sequence similarity was added for clustering within HLA-allele-positive subsets. Co-occurrence clustering excluded repertoires with fewer than 30,000 or more than 120,000 public chains, plus five with anomalous nucleotide sharing. Imported from immuneACCESS, the table was reduced by TCRdb to in-frame sequences with V and J called. These copies leave out some clones; in studies compared against another copy, an unresolved V gene accounts for under half, and the cause of the remainder is not known. V and J calls and clone size follow that table, whereas D and trimming were derived from the DNA. For this sample there are around 140,000 clones; around 82% appear just once. The ten largest clones take up about 2.2% of the sample.

The cohort was made up of around 720 healthy bone marrow donors. All cohort members were sampled while nominally healthy, although unrecorded immune exposures were likely present. The donor was CMV seropositive and belonged to the group of more than 250 seropositive cohort members. A peripheral blood sample was collected from each donor, and TCR beta sequencing was performed on peripheral blood mononuclear cells. Genomic DNA was extracted from the blood cell samples with the Qiagen DNeasy Blood Extraction Kit. The CDR1 and CDR2 encoded by the germline V gene are SGHTA and FQGNSA. V and J are truncated by 5 bases and 0 bases respectively, leaving an intervening sequence of 14 bases. From its cysteine to its phenylalanine, the CDR3 spans 16 amino acids. Only the CDR3 DNA is retained, 48 bases long and in frame from the first base. The data derive from a study of cytomegalovirus exposure and HLA in healthy donors (dated by TCRdb to 2015 to 2018). A note on the overall study: According to an earlier analysis of 587 of the donors, 150 million to 200 million T cells yielded 90 million to 140 million unique TCR beta sequences and 250 to 350 Gb of sequence data. In the later analysis, no new phenotypic data were used to find candidate immune exposures; instead, reliance was placed on TCR beta sequences and their occurrence across donors. Around 320 gigabases of sequencing data and approximately 93 million unique TCR sequences were included in an early release covering over 600 HLA-typed donors. The number of typed donors differed by locus: roughly 629-630 for A, B, C, DRB1 and DQB1; some 500 for DQA1; approximately 600 for DPA1; and around 490 for DPB1. A later genetic analysis took genome-wide SNP genotypes for about 55% of the 666 donors and used that subset as a discovery cohort. The study used immunosequencing to profile the T cell repertoires of approximately 640 subjects and linked those repertoires to cytomegalovirus serostatus. A separate validation cohort of roughly 110 different subjects was used in addition to the 666-subject first cohort. Every repertoire in the discovery cohort had been generated on one and the same sequencing platform. An earlier analysis of several hundred of the donors applied high-throughput TCR beta sequencing to assess whether each TCR beta V gene segment acted as functional or pseudogenic. The aim of the study was to test whether cataloging public T cell receptors could identify signatures of past pathogen exposure. On average, around 230,000 unique TCR beta nucleotide sequences were sequenced per donor among a few hundred genotyped donors of the cohort, with about 17% of those sequences being non-productive. The genetic ancestry cluster associated with self-reported Caucasian donors included around 76% of the 398 genotyped donors. To predict cytomegalovirus infection status, the study brought together high-throughput TCR immunosequencing, statistical association of individual TCRs with disease status, and machine learning. Donor age, sex, ethnicity and CMV serostatus were compiled together with the repertoire data. Because of strong linkage in the cohort, 4 to 6 DR-DQ haplotypes were treated as single units for association and clustering. HLA typing included class I and class II loci at four-digit resolution. To study patterns of TCR occurrence, a later analysis re-analyzed previously published TCR beta repertoires from several hundred donors and added high-resolution HLA genotyping.

Broader findings and caveats from the paper: Because counts were too low, roughly 18 rarely observed V segments, including chromosome 9 orphons, were left out of the earlier analysis of 587 of the donors. A further reported finding was that TCR beta sequences accurately predicted the HLA-A and HLA-B alleles for most subjects in the first cohort. A total of 164 TCR beta chains were listed by the study as associated with cytomegalovirus. In a later analysis, about 17,000 TCR beta sequences were associated with specific HLA alleles at a false discovery rate of 0.05. For the cohort, immune exposure information was limited to CMV serostatus. According to a later analysis, parvovirus B19, influenza, CMV and Epstein-Barr virus appeared linked to several top co-occurrence clusters. A later genetic analysis reported fewer N-insertions in productive TCRs among donors in an Asian-associated ancestry cluster than the roughly 620-donor mean. While some public TCRs were present in many individuals, most TCR sequences turned up only very rarely across donors. A later genetic analysis associated a missense DCLRE1C variant with V-gene and J-gene trimming of TCR beta chains, and an independent cohort replicated the association. It was suggested by the authors that the approach could potentially be generalized to other disease states and immunological phenotypes. In an earlier analysis of around 600 of the donors, most TCR beta V segments were observed in productive rearrangements about 90% or about 30% of the time, broadly matching IMGT annotations. In a later analysis, the rate of TCR association differed among HLA loci, with DRB1 alleles having the most associated TCRs and HLA-C alleles having the fewest. According to a later analysis, most CMV-associated TCR beta chains appeared to be HLA-restricted, and the HLA associations seemed to be driven largely by CMV exposure. HLA typing was unavailable for some donors at each locus, so association tests used only the typed subset. In both the original and validation cohorts, the classifier was reported to diagnose cytomegalovirus status with high specificity and sensitivity. In this cohort, only TCR beta chains were sequenced, and detectable features were limited by the absence of alpha or paired-chain data. In a later analysis, HLA-associated TCR beta chains were found to be more clonally expanded and to have lower generation probabilities than equally common non-associated chains. When HLA alleles, especially DR and DQ, strongly co-occurred, attributing TCR associations to individual alleles was difficult. Roughly uniform sequencing depth across donors was assumed in presence/absence analyses, although this assumption may not hold. Because the 87-base-pair reads could not distinguish some IMGT-functional V segments, including TRBV6-2 and TRBV6-3, those segments were excluded. In vitro tests confirmed that a few of the cytomegalovirus-associated TCR beta chains recognize cytomegalovirus antigens. A cluster of highly shared sequence variants was judged likely to represent a technical artifact of the sequencing pipeline. Linkage disequilibrium might explain the correlated functional status among segregating V segments, but an unknown experimental factor could not be excluded.

Here the chain combines TRBV7-2 and TRBJ1-3; TRBD1 is possibly the D segment (6 matching bases). The receptor was derived from a woman aged 18-29 years in good health and CMV-seropositive. The sequencing input was PBMCs. CDR3 region: CASSPDSSVSGNTIYF. Read as DNA, the sequence is TGTGCCAGCAGCCCGGACAGCTCCGTCTCTGGAAACACCATATATTTT.